The 15 T cell receptor beta chains given below trace back to one sample, sequenced in a study of Ad26.COV2.S vaccination and SARS-CoV-2 variants. Treatment reported: 15 to 20 received Ad26.COV2.S at low or high dose, single or two shots; 5 received placebo; per-sample allocation not given. At day 63 after the first vaccine or placebo injection, samples were drawn. Assay used: immunoSEQ multiplex PCR; TCRdb lists only in-frame clones, some missing. The sample has a few hundred thousand clones, about 80% seen once. The starting material was peripheral blood, obtained in a trial of Ad26.COV2.S vaccine versus placebo. The receptors come from a person between 18 and 59 years old who received the Ad26.COV2.S COVID-19 vaccine or a placebo.

This sequence joins TRBV3-1 (or the pseudogene TRBV3-2) and TRBJ1-1; D is unresolved. The germline V gene encodes CDR1 LGHDT and CDR2 YNNKEL (reference sequence). The CDR3 totals 14 residues. V lost 3 bases, J lost 1 base, and 9 bases lay in between. CDR3 region: CASSQSPGNTEAFF. As DNA, the CDR3 is TGTGCCAGCAGCCAGTCGCCAGGGAACACTGAAGCTTTCTTT.

The gene calls are TRBV10-3 and TRBJ1-6, with 9 bases aligning to TRBD1. V was clipped by 4 bases and J by 7 bases; unmatched bases: 8. Germline values: CDR1 ENHRY, CDR2 SYGVKD. The CDR3 extends over 16 amino acids. The DNA of the CDR3 is TGTGCCATCAGTGGGCAGACAGGGGGTTCCAATTCACCCCTCCACTTT. This translates into CAISGQTGGSNSPLHF.

The chain carries TRBV24-1 and TRBJ2-1, with D maybe TRBD1 (5 bases). With 4 bases removed from V and 0 bases from J, the gap between germline ends came to 9 bases. The length of the CDR3 is 15 residues. The V gene's germline CDR1 is KGHDR and CDR2 SFDVKD. CDR3 sequence: CATSEGPSSYNEQFF. DNA for the CDR3: TGTGCCACCAGTGAGGGGCCGAGCTCCTACAATGAGCAGTTCTTC.

The chain employs TRBV5-1 and TRBJ2-5, with TRBD2 matching 8 bases. The CDR3 has 15 amino acids. The V and J ends lost 0 bases and 5 bases, in that order; junction bases with no gene match: 6. The V gene's germline CDR1 is SGHRS and CDR2 YFSETQ. CDR3 in DNA: TGCGCCAGCAGCTTGGCCAGCGGGGGATCTGAGACCCAGTACTTC. Its protein product is CASSLASGGSETQYF. The complete variable domain, with remaining parts taken from reference TRBV5-1 and TRBJ2-5, reads KAGVTQTPRYLIKTRGQQVTLSCSPISGHRSVSWYQQTPGQGLQFLFEYFSETQRNKGNFPGRFSGRQFSNSRSEMNVSTLELGDSALYLCASSLASGGSETQYFGPGTRLLVL.

The table lists this clone with a count of one. The chain has TRBV6-5 and TRBJ2-3, with D possibly being TRBD1 (5 bases). Germline values: CDR1 MNHEY, CDR2 SVGAGI. The CDR3 consists of 15 residues. Deletions cut 4 bases from V and 9 bases from J, with 20 bases between. The CDR3 region has the DNA TGTGCCAGCAGTTTGACAGTGAGTCACACGAGCACGCAGTATTTT. Translating gives CASSLTVSHTSTQYF.

The rearrangement joins TRBV5-1 to TRBJ2-3; D is possibly TRBD2 (6 bases). This CDR3 has 14 amino acids. V was cut by 9 bases and J by 0 bases, with 14 bases left in between. In germline, CDR1 is SGHRS, CDR2 YFSETQ. In DNA form, the CDR3 reads TGCGCCACGTCAACGGGACTCAGCACAGATACGCAGTATTTT. Protein sequence: CATSTGLSTDTQYF.

CDR3 sequence: CASRRGGWSTDTQYF. CDR3 DNA sequence: TGTGCCAGCAGGCGGGGGGGTTGGAGCACAGATACGCAGTATTTT. The chain employs TRBV7-9 and TRBJ2-3, with 9 positions matching TRBD2. The CDR3 length is 15 residues. Germline loops: CDR1 SEHNR, CDR2 FQNEAQ (reference sequence). The J segment lost 0 bases and the V segment lost 6 bases, leaving 4 bases of the junction unmatched.

The chain joins TRBV12-3 or TRBV12-4 to TRBJ1-2; D gene ambiguous. The CDR3 loop spans 11 amino acids. The germline V and J ends were trimmed by 3 bases and 4 bases, with 3 bases remaining between them. CDR3 sequence: CASSLIYGYTF. CDR3 coding DNA: TGTGCCAGCAGTTTGATCTATGGCTACACCTTC.

V is TRBV3-1 (or the pseudogene TRBV3-2) and J is TRBJ2-2; 10 bases match TRBD2. The ends lost 4 bases at V and 0 bases at J; junction bases unmatched: 2. The CDR3 runs 16 residues. In germline, CDR1 is LGHDT, CDR2 YNNKEL (reference sequence). The CDR3 loop reads CASSPLAGANTGELFF. The CDR3 bases are TGTGCCAGCAGCCCTCTAGCGGGGGCGAACACCGGGGAGCTGTTTTTT.

The CDR3: CSGQETYEQYF. The CDR3 nucleotides read TGCAGTGGACAGGAGACCTACGAGCAGTACTTC. The chain employs TRBV20-1 and TRBJ2-7; tentatively, D is TRBD1 (6 bases). Between the trimmed V and J ends, which lost 7 bases and 2 bases, there was a span of 9 bases. Germline V lookup: CDR1 DFQATT, CDR2 SNEGSKA (reference sequence). The CDR3 has 11 amino acids.

This rearrangement joins TRBV7-2 to TRBJ1-2, with a weak D call TRBD1 (6 bases). CDR1 is SGHTA, CDR2 FQGNSA, per germline. CDR3 length: 15 amino acids. The V end lost 0 bases, the J end lost 8 bases, and 16 bases lay between the germline ends. DNA for the CDR3: TGTGCCAGCAGCTTAGCGGGACACGCCATGCAAGGCTACACCTTC. Its translation: CASSLAGHAMQGYTF. Looking up the rest from reference TRBV7-2 and TRBJ1-2 gives the full variable domain: GAGVSQSPSNKVTEKGKDVELRCDPISGHTALYWYRQSLGQGLEFLIYFQGNSAPDKSGLPSDRFSAERTGGSVSTLTIQRTQQEDSAVYLCASSLAGHAMQGYTFGSGTRLTVV.

The V and J genes are TRBV5-4 and TRBJ2-5, with D tentatively TRBD2 (7 bases). The ends were cut back, 0 bases at V and 1 base at J, with 13 bases in the middle. Per germline, CDR1 SGHNT and CDR2 YYREEE (reference sequence). The CDR3 is 16 amino acids. The CDR3 DNA sequence: TGTGCCAGCAGCTTGGGGGGGGGCACTAGCCAAGAGACCCAGTACTTC. Its translation: CASSLGGGTSQETQYF. Filled out from reference TRBV5-4 and TRBJ2-5, the complete variable domain reads ETGVTQSPTHLIKTRGQQVTLRCSSQSGHNTVSWYQQALGQGPQFIFQYYREEENGRGNFPPRFSGLQFPNYSSELNVNALELDDSALYLCASSLGGGTSQETQYFGPGTRLLVL.

The chain links TRBV7-7 to TRBJ2-5; TRBD1 is a possible D gene (6 bases). The CDR3 consists of 15 residues. V was pared by 3 bases and J by 5 bases, with 16 bases between. The germline gives CDR1 SSHAT, CDR2 FNYEAQ (reference sequence). The CDR3 DNA sequence: TGTGCCAGCAGCTTGGCTCAGGGGTTCGGGGAGACCCAGTACTTC. Protein product: CASSLAQGFGETQYF.

The chain recombines TRBV28 with TRBJ1-5, with D possibly matching TRBD1 (5 bases). Germline lookup yields CDR1 MDHEN and CDR2 SYDVKM. V shed 3 bases and J shed 0 bases, with 12 bases lying between them. CDR3 size: 16 residues. CDR3 amino acids: CASSFRGPHSNQPQHF. For the CDR3, the DNA is TGTGCCAGCAGTTTCCGGGGCCCCCATAGCAATCAGCCCCAGCATTTT.

The chain employs TRBV9 and TRBJ2-2, with D tentatively TRBD2 (6 bases). V shed 4 bases and J shed 6 bases, with 16 bases lying between them. The CDR3 has 15 amino acids. Germline-derived CDR1 and CDR2 are SGDLS and YYNGEE. The CDR3 loop is CASSPLGTPPGELFF. The DNA for the CDR3 is TGTGCCAGCAGCCCCCTGGGGACTCCCCCCGGGGAGCTGTTTTTT.